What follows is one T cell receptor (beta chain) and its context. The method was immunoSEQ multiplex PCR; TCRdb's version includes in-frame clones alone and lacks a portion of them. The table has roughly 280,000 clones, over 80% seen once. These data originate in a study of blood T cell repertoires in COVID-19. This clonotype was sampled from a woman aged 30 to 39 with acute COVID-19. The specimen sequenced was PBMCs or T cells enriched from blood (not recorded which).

CDR3 bases: TGTGCCAGCAGTCACGGACTAGCGGACTACAATGAGCAGTTCTTC. The encoded protein is CASSHGLADYNEQFF. The rearrangement links TRBV27 to TRBJ2-1, with TRBD2 matching over 10 bases. V lost 5 bases, J lost 3 bases, and 4 bases stayed unmatched. Germline lookup yields CDR1 MNHEY and CDR2 SMNVEV (reference sequence). The CDR3 is made up of 15 amino acids.